The 20 T cell receptor beta chains below were found in one sample sequenced in a study of shared clonotypes between healthy human individuals. Data came from immunoSEQ multiplex PCR; TCRdb stores just in-frame clones and leaves some out. The data hold over a million clones, with roughly 96% observed a single time. The sequencing input was naive CD4+ T cells sorted from blood. Subset noted: CD45RA+ positively selected. These receptors were taken from a man aged 30 to 45 in good health.

This chain uses TRBV15 with TRBJ1-5; possible D gene TRBD1, 6 bases. Germline CDR1 reads LNHNV; CDR2 reads YYDKDF (reference sequence). Trimming took off 7 bases at V and 5 bases at J, with 12 bases between the two ends. The CDR3 is made up of 13 amino acids. CDR3 nucleotide sequence: TGTGCCACCACCTCTAGGGGGGATCAGCCCCAGCATTTT. Amino acid sequence: CATTSRGDQPQHF.

A word on this clone: A junction boundary mismatches the germline segment, possibly from a read error. The genes are TRBV5-4 and TRBJ2-7, with D perhaps matching TRBD1 (6 bases). The CDR3 has 14 residues. Looked up from germline, CDR1 is SGHNT and CDR2 is YYREEE (reference sequence). The CDR3 sequence: CASSFSGDSYEQYF. Written as DNA, the CDR3 is TGCGCCAGCAGCTTTTCAGGGGATTCCTACGAGCAGTACTTC.

The rearrangement links TRBV28 to TRBJ2-1, with 8 bases that match TRBD2. Germline CDR1 MDHEN, CDR2 SYDVKM. The V segment lost 4 bases and the J segment 5 bases; nucleotides outside the gene matches: 7. CDR3 length: 15 amino acids. CDR3 sequence: CASSYRLARNNEQFF. The CDR3 nucleotides are TGTGCCAGCAGTTACCGACTAGCGAGAAACAATGAGCAGTTCTTC.

This rearrangement joins TRBV28 to TRBJ1-2, with 8 nucleotides matching TRBD1. J lost 2 bases, V lost 5 bases, and 4 bases had no gene match. Germline lookup yields CDR1 MDHEN and CDR2 SYDVKM. The CDR3 has 14 amino acids. CDR3 DNA: TGTGCCAGCAGTGCAGGGGGCCCCAACTATGGCTACACCTTC. It is translated as CASSAGGPNYGYTF.

J is TRBJ2-7 and V is TRBV28, with 16 bases that match TRBD2. CDR1 MDHEN and CDR2 SYDVKM come from the germline V gene. The junction had 14 bases not matched to a gene; V was cut back by 6 bases and J by 0 bases. The CDR3 spans 20 residues. The CDR3 here is CASSFPGTSGRDPSSYEQYF. In DNA, the CDR3 is TGTGCCAGCAGCTTCCCCGGGACTAGCGGGAGGGACCCCAGCTCCTACGAGCAGTACTTC.

V is TRBV6-1 and J is TRBJ1-5, with 8 bases lining up with TRBD1. With 6 bases clipped from V and 7 bases from J, the junction kept 11 bases outside the gene matches. CDR1 and CDR2 (germline): MNHNS, SASEGT. The CDR3 loop spans 15 amino acids. This CDR3 is CASSPWSGGHQPQHF. DNA of the CDR3: TGTGCCAGCAGCCCCTGGTCAGGGGGCCACCAGCCCCAGCATTTT.

The V gene is TRBV19, the J gene TRBJ2-1, with 15 bases matching TRBD2. The germline gives CDR1 LNHDA, CDR2 SQIVND (reference sequence). V dropped 9 bases and J dropped 3; count of bases not matched to a gene: 6. The CDR3 runs to 16 residues. CDR3 DNA sequence: TGTGCCAGCGGACGGACTAGCGGGAGGGTCTACAATGAGCAGTTCTTC. Amino acid sequence: CASGRTSGRVYNEQFF. The variable domain in full, completed from reference TRBV19 and TRBJ2-1, reads DGGITQSPKYLFRKEGQNVTLSCEQNLNHDAMYWYRQDPGQGLRLIYYSQIVNDFQKGDIAEGYSVSREKKESFPLTVTSAQKNPTAFYLCASGRTSGRVYNEQFFGPGTRLTVL.

The CDR3 sequence is CASSEFTQTHADTQYF. The CDR3 nucleotides are TGCGCCAGCAGTGAGTTTACGCAGACACACGCAGATACGCAGTATTTT. The V call is TRBV10-1, the J call TRBJ2-3, with D uncertain. V gave up 1 base and J gave up 4 bases, with 15 bases separating them. CDR1 WNHNN and CDR2 SYGVQD come from the germline V gene (reference sequence). The CDR3 covers 16 residues.

The J gene is TRBJ1-1, the V gene TRBV9; TRBD1 is a possible D gene (5 bases). The CDR3 totals 15 residues. Trimming took off 3 bases at V and 0 bases at J, with 12 bases between the two ends. Per the germline V gene, CDR1 is SGDLS and CDR2 is YYNGEE. The CDR3: CASSASQVMNTEAFF. The CDR3 nucleotides are TGTGCCAGCAGCGCCTCACAGGTTATGAACACTGAAGCTTTCTTT.

The chain couples TRBV29-1 to TRBJ2-1, with 9 bases identical to TRBD2. The CDR3 runs 12 residues. V lost 7 bases to trimming and J lost 9 bases; unmatched junction nucleotides: 7. Germline V lookup: CDR1 SQVTM, CDR2 ANQGSEA. As DNA, the CDR3 is TGCAGCGGCGGGGGGGGATCGGGTGAGCAGTTCTTC. Translating gives CSGGGGSGEQFF.

V and J are TRBV5-6 and TRBJ2-3, with a weak D call TRBD2 (6 bases). Germline CDR1 reads SGHDT; CDR2 reads YYEEEE. Trimming pared 7 bases from V and 2 bases from J, leaving 20 bases between. This CDR3 is built from 16 residues. The CDR3 nucleotides are TGTGCCAGCGGGGAGGCTGCGCGGGGTCTCACAGATACGCAGTATTTT. It specifies CASGEAARGLTDTQYF.

This clone was counted once. The chain carries TRBV7-6 and TRBJ2-7; the match to TRBD2 covers 8 bases. The CDR3 totals 15 residues. Per germline, CDR1 SGHVS and CDR2 FNYEAQ. The junction had 9 bases not matched to a gene; V was cut back by 2 bases and J by 6 bases. The CDR3 loop is CASSLLLGLGLEQYF. The CDR3 bases are TGTGCCAGCAGCTTACTCCTGGGACTAGGGCTCGAGCAGTACTTC.

The V gene is TRBV18, the J gene TRBJ2-7; D is possibly TRBD2 (6 bases). Germline CDR1 is KGHSH and CDR2 is LQKENI. Trimming took off 3 bases at V and 3 bases at J, with 18 bases between the two ends. The CDR3 extends over 16 amino acids. CDR3 sequence reads: CASSPDTSGGFYEQYF. CDR3 bases: TGTGCCAGCTCACCCGATACCTCCGGGGGATTCTACGAGCAGTACTTC.

This clone was detected once. The rearrangement links TRBV10-1 to TRBJ2-2; the D gene is possibly TRBD1 (6 bases). CDR3 length: 18 residues. Germline assignment: CDR1 WNHNN and CDR2 SYGVQD (reference sequence). Trimming stripped 6 bases from V and 0 bases from J, with 20 bases between. In nucleotides, the CDR3 is TGCGCCAGCAGATCGAACCCCCGGTGGACAGCGAACACCGGGGAGCTGTTTTTT. It encodes CASRSNPRWTANTGELFF.

V and J are TRBV29-1 and TRBJ2-5; no reliable D call. The CDR3 spans 13 residues. CDR1 and CDR2 (germline): SQVTM, ANQGSEA. V lost 4 bases and J lost 1, with 10 bases in between. The CDR3 bases are TGCAGCGTTGGCGAGTCTTTCCAAGAGACCCAGTACTTC. As protein: CSVGESFQETQYF.

The rearrangement joins TRBV28 to TRBJ1-4; TRBD1 matches at 7 bases. CDR3 length equals 15 residues. The germline CDR1 and CDR2 sequences are MDHEN and SYDVKM. V shed 2 bases, J shed 0 bases, and the junction held 0 bases outside the gene matches. CDR3: CASSLTGATNEKLFF. The CDR3 coding sequence is TGTGCCAGCAGTTTAACAGGGGCAACTAATGAAAAACTGTTTTTT.

The gene calls are TRBV18 and TRBJ1-2, with D maybe TRBD1 (6 bases). V was shortened by 1 base and J by 5 bases, with 11 bases between the two germline ends. The length of the CDR3 is 14 residues. Germline CDR1 is KGHSH and CDR2 is LQKENI. DNA of the CDR3: TGTGCCAGCTCACCACGGGCAGGGGAGTATGGCTACACCTTC. It codes for CASSPRAGEYGYTF.

This chain links TRBV6-1 with TRBJ2-4; D remains unclear. Germline values: CDR1 MNHNS, CDR2 SASEGT. CDR3 length: 14 amino acids. V shed 5 bases and J shed 0 bases, with 8 bases lying between them. The CDR3 coding sequence is TGTGCCAGCAGTACCCTGGAAGCCAAAAACATTCAGTACTTC. Residues: CASSTLEAKNIQYF.

The genes are TRBV10-3 and TRBJ2-7; 7 bases are shared with TRBD1. Germline CDR1 is ENHRY and CDR2 is SYGVKD. This CDR3 has 15 residues. The ends lost 5 bases at V and 3 bases at J; junction bases unmatched: 10. CDR3 amino acids: CAISLTDRVGYEQYF. CDR3 DNA sequence: TGTGCCATCAGTCTAACCGACAGGGTAGGCTACGAGCAGTACTTC.

The rearrangement uses TRBV10-3 and TRBJ1-2; D uncertain. The germline V gene has CDR1 ENHRY and CDR2 SYGVKD. This CDR3 has 12 residues. Trimming removed 1 base from V and 6 bases from J, with 6 bases in between. CDR3 residues: CAISELGDGYTF. CDR3 sequence (DNA): TGTGCCATCAGTGAGTTGGGCGATGGCTACACCTTC.